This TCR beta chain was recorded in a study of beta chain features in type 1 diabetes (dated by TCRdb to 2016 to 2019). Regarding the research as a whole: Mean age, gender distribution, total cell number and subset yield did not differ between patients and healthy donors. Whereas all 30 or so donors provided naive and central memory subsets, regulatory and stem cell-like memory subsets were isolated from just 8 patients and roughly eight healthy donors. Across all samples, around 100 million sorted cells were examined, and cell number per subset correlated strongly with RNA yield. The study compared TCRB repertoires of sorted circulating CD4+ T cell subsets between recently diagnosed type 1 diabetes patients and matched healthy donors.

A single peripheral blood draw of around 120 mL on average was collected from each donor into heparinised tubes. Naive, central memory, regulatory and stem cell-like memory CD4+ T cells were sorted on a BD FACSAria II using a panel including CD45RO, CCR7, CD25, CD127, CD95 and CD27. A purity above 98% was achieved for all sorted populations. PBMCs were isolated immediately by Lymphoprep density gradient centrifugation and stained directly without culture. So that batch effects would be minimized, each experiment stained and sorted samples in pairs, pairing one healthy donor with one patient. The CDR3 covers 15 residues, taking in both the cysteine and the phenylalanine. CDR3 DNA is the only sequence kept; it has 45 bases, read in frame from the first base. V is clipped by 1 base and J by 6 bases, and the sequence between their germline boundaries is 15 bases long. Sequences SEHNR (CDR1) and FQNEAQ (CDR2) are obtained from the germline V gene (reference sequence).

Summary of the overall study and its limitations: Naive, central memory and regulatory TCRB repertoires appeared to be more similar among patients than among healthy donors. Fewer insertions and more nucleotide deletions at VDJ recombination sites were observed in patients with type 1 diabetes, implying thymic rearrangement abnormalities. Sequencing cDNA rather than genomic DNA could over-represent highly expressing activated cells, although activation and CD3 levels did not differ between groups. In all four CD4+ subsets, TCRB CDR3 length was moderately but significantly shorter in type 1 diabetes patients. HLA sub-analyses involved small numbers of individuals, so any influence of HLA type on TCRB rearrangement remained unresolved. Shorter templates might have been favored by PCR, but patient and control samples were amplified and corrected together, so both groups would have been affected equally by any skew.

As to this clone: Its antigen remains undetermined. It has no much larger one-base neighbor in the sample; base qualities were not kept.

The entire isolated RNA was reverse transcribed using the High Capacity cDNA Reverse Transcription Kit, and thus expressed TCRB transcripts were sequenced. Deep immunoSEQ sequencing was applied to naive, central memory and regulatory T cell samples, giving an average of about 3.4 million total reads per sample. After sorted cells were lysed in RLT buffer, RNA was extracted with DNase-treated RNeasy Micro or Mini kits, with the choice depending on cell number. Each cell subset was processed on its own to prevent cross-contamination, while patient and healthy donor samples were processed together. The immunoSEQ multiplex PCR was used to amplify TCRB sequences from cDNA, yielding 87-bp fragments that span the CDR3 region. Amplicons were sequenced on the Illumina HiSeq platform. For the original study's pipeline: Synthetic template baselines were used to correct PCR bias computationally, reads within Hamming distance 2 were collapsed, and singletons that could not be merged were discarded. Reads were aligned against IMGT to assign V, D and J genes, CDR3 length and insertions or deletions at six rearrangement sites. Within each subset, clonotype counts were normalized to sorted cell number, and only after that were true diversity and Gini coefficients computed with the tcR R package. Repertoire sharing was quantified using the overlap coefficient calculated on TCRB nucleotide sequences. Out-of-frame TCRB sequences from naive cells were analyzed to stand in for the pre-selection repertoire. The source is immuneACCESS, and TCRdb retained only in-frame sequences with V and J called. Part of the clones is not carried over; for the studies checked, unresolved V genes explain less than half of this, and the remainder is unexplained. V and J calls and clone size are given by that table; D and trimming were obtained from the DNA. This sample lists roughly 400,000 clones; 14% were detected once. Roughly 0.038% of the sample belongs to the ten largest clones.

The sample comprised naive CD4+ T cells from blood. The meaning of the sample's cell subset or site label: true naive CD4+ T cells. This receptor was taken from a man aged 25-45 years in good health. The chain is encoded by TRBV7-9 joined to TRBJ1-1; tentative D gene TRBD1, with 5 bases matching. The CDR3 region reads CASSLGLRERAEAFF. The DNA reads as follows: TGTGCCAGCAGCTTAGGTCTCAGGGAGAGGGCTGAAGCTTTCTTT.